What follows is one T cell receptor beta chain and its context. The antigen remains undetermined. The sample belongs to a study of cytomegalovirus exposure and HLA in healthy donors. Study conclusions and caveats: Apart from CMV serostatus, no immune exposure information was available. The likely origin of a cluster of highly shared sequence variants was a sequencing artifact.

Primers for the PCR totalled 60 Vbeta and 13 Jbeta. This table comes from immunoSEQ multiplex PCR, and its TCRdb copy is limited to in-frame clones, with some not included. This sample carries under 200,000 clones, about 76% of them seen once, and the ten largest clones take roughly 7.5%. V trimming: 7 bases; J trimming: 3 bases; junction bases outside the gene matches: 6. The CDR3 totals 14 residues. The germline gives CDR1 SEHNR, CDR2 FQNEAQ (reference sequence). The sample consisted of PBMCs. The chain carries TRBV7-9 and TRBJ2-7; TRBD2 matches at 10 bases. This TCR was recovered from a male donor in good health and CMV-seropositive. The CDR3 protein is CASTKRGGNYEQYF. The CDR3 coding sequence is TGTGCCAGCACCAAGCGGGGGGGAAACTACGAGCAGTACTTC.